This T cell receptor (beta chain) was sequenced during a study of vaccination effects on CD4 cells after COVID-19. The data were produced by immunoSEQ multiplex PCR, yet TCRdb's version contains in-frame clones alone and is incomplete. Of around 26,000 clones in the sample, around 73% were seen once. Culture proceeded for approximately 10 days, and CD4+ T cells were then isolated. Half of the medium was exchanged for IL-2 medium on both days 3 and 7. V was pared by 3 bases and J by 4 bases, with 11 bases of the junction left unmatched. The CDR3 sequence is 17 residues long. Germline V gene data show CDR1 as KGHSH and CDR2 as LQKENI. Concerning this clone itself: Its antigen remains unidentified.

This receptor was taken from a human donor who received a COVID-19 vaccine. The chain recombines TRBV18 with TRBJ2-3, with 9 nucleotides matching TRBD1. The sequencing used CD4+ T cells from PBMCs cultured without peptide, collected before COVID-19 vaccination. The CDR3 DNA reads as TGTGCCAGCTCACCCAACCCGGACAGGGGTCGCCCAGATACGCAGTATTTT. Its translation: CASSPNPDRGRPDTQYF.